The next 18 T cell receptor beta chains were all read from a single sample in a study of monozygotic twins with inflammatory bowel disease. From its re-call of the 5' RACE reads, TCRdb lists each CDR3 protein once, without DNA. The specimen's table records under 350,000 distinct CDR3 sequences. Sequencing was carried out using blood. The receptors derive from a human donor with ulcerative colitis or Crohn's disease, or a healthy co-twin of an affected twin (not recorded which).

The CDR3 loop reads CASSLGGFSNYGYTF. The chain uses TRBV7-2 and TRBJ1-2. The CDR3 contains 15 residues. Germline V gene sequence: CDR1 SGHTA, CDR2 FQGNSA.

This chain connects TRBV20-1 to TRBJ1-5; TCRdb's assignment of TRBD1 cannot be checked, as there is no DNA. CDR1 is DFQATT and CDR2 is SNEGSKA in the germline V gene (reference sequence). The CDR3 consists of 16 residues. CDR3 loop: CSARERGGVPNQPQHF.

The rearrangement joins TRBV9 to TRBJ2-1; lacking DNA, the TRBD2 call made by TCRdb goes unchecked. CDR3 length: 15 residues. The germline V gene encodes CDR1 SGDLS and CDR2 YYNGEE. The CDR3 sequence: CASSPTRGRYNEQFF.

The chain carries TRBV6-5 and TRBJ2-7; checking the TCRdb D call of TRBD1 is not possible without DNA. Germline V gene data show CDR1 as MNHEY and CDR2 as SVGAGI. The CDR3 sequence is 16 residues long. CDR3 region: CASSYSGTGNSYEQYF.

This CDR3 is CASSQDYSYTDTQYF. The chain couples TRBV3-1 to TRBJ2-3. This CDR3 contains 15 residues. Germline lookup yields CDR1 LGHDT and CDR2 YNNKEL (reference sequence).

The chain has TRBV16 and TRBJ1-2. Germline V gene sequence: CDR1 KGHSY, CDR2 FQNENV. The CDR3 is 13 amino acids. The CDR3 region is CASSQSSYYGYTF.

This rearrangement joins TRBV20-1 to TRBJ2-2; TCRdb lists TRBD1, though no DNA is available to test this call. CDR1 and CDR2 (germline): DFQATT, SNEGSKA (reference sequence). This CDR3 is 15 amino acids long. CDR3: CSAAPPGVHTGELFF.

This rearrangement joins TRBV5-1 to TRBJ2-4; TCRdb designates TRBD1, a call that cannot be tested without DNA. The V gene's germline CDR1 is SGHRS and CDR2 YFSETQ. This CDR3 region has 17 residues. The CDR3 loop is CASSSALRTGVKNIQYF.

The gene calls are TRBV5-1 and TRBJ2-6; the D gene TCRdb calls, TRBD2, cannot be checked with no DNA. Germline lookup yields CDR1 SGHRS and CDR2 YFSETQ. This CDR3 region has 19 residues. The CDR3 reads CASSTLTSGKTSGANVLTF. Variable domain in full (rest from reference TRBV5-1 and TRBJ2-6): KAGVTQTPRYLIKTRGQQVTLSCSPISGHRSVSWYQQTPGQGLQFLFEYFSETQRNKGNFPGRFSGRQFSNSRSEMNVSTLELGDSALYLCASSTLTSGKTSGANVLTFGAGSRLTVL.

The chain recombines TRBV7-9 with TRBJ2-1. Looked up from germline, CDR1 is SEHNR and CDR2 is FQNEAQ (reference sequence). The CDR3 contains 12 residues. This chain's CDR3 is CASSSDRVEQFF.

V and J are TRBV6-2 or TRBV6-3 and TRBJ2-7; checking the TCRdb D call of TRBD1 is not possible without DNA. The V gene's germline CDR1 is MNHEY and CDR2 SVGEGT. This CDR3 spans 20 amino acids. The CDR3 reads CASSYLPKYAGTEITYEQYF.

The J gene is TRBJ2-7, the V gene TRBV19. The CDR3 contains 15 residues. Germline V gives CDR1 LNHDA, CDR2 SQIVND (reference sequence). CDR3: CASSGRRVPHYEQYF. Full variable domain (rest looked up from reference TRBV19 and TRBJ2-7): DGGITQSPKYLFRKEGQNVTLSCEQNLNHDAMYWYRQDPGQGLRLIYYSQIVNDFQKGDIAEGYSVSREKKESFPLTVTSAQKNPTAFYLCASSGRRVPHYEQYFGPGTRLTVT.

The chain carries TRBV27 and TRBJ2-1; TCRdb outputs TRBD2, but without DNA this stays unchecked. The germline V gene has CDR1 MNHEY and CDR2 SMNVEV (reference sequence). The CDR3 runs 15 residues. CDR3 loop: CASSLSSGAYNEQFF.

V and J are TRBV7-2 and TRBJ2-5; checking the TCRdb D call of TRBD2 is not possible without DNA. Germline V gene sequence: CDR1 SGHTA, CDR2 FQGNSA. This CDR3 has 15 amino acids. The CDR3: CASSWAGGSKETQYF. The complete variable domain, with remaining parts taken from reference TRBV7-2 and TRBJ2-5, reads GAGVSQSPSNKVTEKGKDVELRCDPISGHTALYWYRQSLGQGLEFLIYFQGNSAPDKSGLPSDRFSAERTGGSVSTLTIQRTQQEDSAVYLCASSWAGGSKETQYFGPGTRLLVL.

CDR3: CASRDGTVNTGELFF. The gene calls are TRBV28 and TRBJ2-2; TCRdb's assignment of TRBD1 cannot be checked, as there is no DNA. CDR3 length: 15 residues. Germline V gene data show CDR1 as MDHEN and CDR2 as SYDVKM.

This chain joins TRBV12-3 or TRBV12-4 and TRBJ1-2; TCRdb lists TRBD1, though no DNA is available to test this call. The CDR3 is made up of 15 amino acids. The CDR3 here is CASSVPGQASYGYTF.

The chain joins TRBV20-1 to TRBJ2-7; TCRdb's D gene call, TRBD1, goes unchecked for lack of DNA. The CDR3 loop spans 12 amino acids. Germline V gene sequence: CDR1 DFQATT, CDR2 SNEGSKA (reference sequence). CDR3 protein: CSAGRDNYEQYF.

This sequence joins TRBV6-5 and TRBJ1-2. This CDR3 region has 16 residues. Germline lookup yields CDR1 MNHEY and CDR2 SVGAGI. CDR3 amino acids: CASSYSIAGGGSGYTF.